This T cell receptor (beta chain) was observed in a study of cytomegalovirus exposure and HLA in healthy donors. Study details: According to later analysis, the same platform produced the 120 or so validation and 666 first-cohort repertoires. Study conclusions and caveats: Under in vitro conditions, three CMV-associated chains were confirmed as specific for CMV antigens. According to reports, the classifier identified cytomegalovirus status with high specificity and sensitivity. The tendency of first-cohort TCR clusters to co-occur in the 130 or so validation repertoires was identified by a subsequent analysis.

The V gene lost 2 bases and the J gene lost 3 bases, with 11 bases spanning the gap. The length of the CDR3 is 15 residues. Germline V gene sequence: CDR1 MGHRA, CDR2 YSYEKL. A word on this clone: Its antigen is unidentified.

Method: immunoSEQ multiplex PCR; TCRdb's copy keeps in-frame clones and lacks some. Among roughly 120,000 clones listed, about 85% were seen once. This sequence was found in a man between 18 and 29 years old in good health and CMV-seropositive. The rearrangement links TRBV4-1 to TRBJ1-3; D might be TRBD1 (5 bases). Sequences were obtained from PBMCs. This CDR3 is CASSQMTEFGNTIYF. In DNA, the CDR3 is TGCGCCAGCAGCCAAATGACAGAATTTGGAAACACCATATATTTT.